The rows below give T cell receptor beta chains drawn from one sample of a study of cytomegalovirus exposure and HLA in healthy donors. The repertoire was sequenced with immunoSEQ multiplex PCR; TCRdb's copy has only in-frame clones and lacks some. The sample gives approximately 130,000 clones, about 85% of which show up once; under 2% is in the top ten. The sample was PBMCs. These receptors were taken from a boy aged 10-17 years in good health and CMV-seronegative. Both conserved end residues are part of each CDR3. Each record gives: J gene, clone size, D gene, V gene, CDR3 protein, CDR3 DNA. The D gene is left open where the match is weak. The size entry is marked missing in some rows and otherwise reads once, few, many or a size class.

>TRBJ2-2|.|TRBD2|TRBV5-1
CASRREANTGELFF
TGCGCCAGCAGGCGGGAGGCGAACACCGGGGAGCTGTTTTTT
>TRBJ1-2|.|TRBD1|TRBV19
CASSARFTGQVYGYTF
TGTGCCAGTAGTGCGAGATTTACGGGACAGGTCTATGGCTACACCTTC
>TRBJ2-7|.|.|TRBV6-4
CASADSSVEQYF
TGTGCCAGCGCTGACAGTTCGGTTGAGCAGTACTTC
>TRBJ1-1|few|.|TRBV5-4
CASSIGGNTEAFF
TGTGCCAGCAGCATCGGGGGTAACACTGAAGCTTTCTTT
>TRBJ1-1|.|.|TRBV28
CASSFPQGFSTEAFF
TGTGCCAGCAGTTTTCCCCAGGGGTTCAGCACTGAAGCTTTCTTT
>TRBJ1-1|few|.|TRBV4-3
CASSPKDGANTEAFF
TGCGCCAGCAGCCCGAAAGATGGGGCGAACACTGAAGCTTTCTTT
>TRBJ2-2|.|.|TRBV30
CAWSTVTGELFF
TGTGCCTGGAGTACAGTTACCGGGGAGCTGTTTTTT
>TRBJ1-4|.|TRBD1|TRBV2
CASKTDRVYEKLFF
TGTGCCAGCAAGACCGACAGGGTGTATGAAAAACTGTTTTTT
>TRBJ1-2|.|.|TRBV5-1
CASSETRNYGYTF
TGCGCCAGCAGCGAAACGCGCAACTATGGCTACACCTTC
>TRBJ2-2|.|.|TRBV2
CASSGSTRGELFF
TGTGCCAGCAGTGGATCCACGCGGGGGGAGCTGTTTTTT
>TRBJ2-5|.|.|TRBV30
CAWNRVETQYF
TGTGCCTGGAACAGGGTAGAGACCCAGTACTTC
>TRBJ2-7|.|.|TRBV5-1
CASSLNPQVGVYEQYF
TGCGCCAGCAGCTTGAATCCCCAGGTCGGTGTCTACGAGCAGTACTTC
>TRBJ2-7|few|TRBD2|TRBV5-4
CASSPGLAGRGEQYF
TGTGCCAGCAGCCCGGGACTAGCGGGGAGGGGAGAGCAGTACTTC
>TRBJ1-2|.|.|TRBV19
CASAEGDYGYTF
TGTGCCTCAGCAGAAGGGGACTATGGCTACACCTTC
>TRBJ1-5|.|TRBD1|TRBV19
CASRSGGGSNQPQHF
TGTGCCAGTAGGTCAGGGGGCGGGAGCAATCAGCCCCAGCATTTT
>TRBJ2-3|.|TRBD2|TRBV19
CASSIRLADGTQYF
TGTGCCAGTAGTATACGTCTAGCGGATGGTACGCAGTATTTT
>TRBJ1-5|.|.|TRBV27
CASSSASGRWQPQHF
TGTGCCAGCAGTTCAGCTTCAGGGAGGTGGCAGCCCCAGCATTTT
>TRBJ1-2|once|.|TRBV19
CASSIRGHSEGYTF
TGTGCCAGTAGTATAAGGGGACACTCCGAGGGCTACACCTTC
>TRBJ2-3|.|TRBD1|TRBV6-1
CASSELIIGTGGRYTQYF
TGTGCCAGCAGTGAACTCATAATCGGGACAGGGGGTCGATATACGCAGTATTTT
>TRBJ1-5|.|TRBD1|TRBV7-2
CASSKDRVSQPQHF
TGTGCCAGCAGCAAAGACAGGGTGAGTCAGCCCCAGCATTTT
>TRBJ2-7|once|TRBD1|TRBV5-1
CASSPGQVYEQYF
TGCGCCAGCAGCCCCGGACAGGTCTACGAGCAGTACTTC
>TRBJ2-2|.|TRBD2|TRBV12-5
CASSGGATGELFF
TGTGCTAGTTCGGGAGGGGCCACGGGGGAGCTGTTTTTT
>TRBJ1-1|.|.|TRBV5-3
CARSNLNTEAFF
TGTGCCAGAAGTAATTTGAACACTGAAGCTTTCTTT
>TRBJ2-7|.|TRBD2|TRBV7-2
CASTNHHGGSSYEQYF
TGTGCCAGCACCAATCACCATGGCGGGAGCTCCTACGAGCAGTACTTC
>TRBJ2-5|.|.|TRBV9
CASSVNPLVGGRGQETQYF
TGTGCCAGCAGCGTAAATCCCCTCGTGGGGGGCAGGGGGCAAGAGACCCAGTACTTC
>TRBJ1-3|.|TRBD1|TRBV6-1
CASSPPTGNGNTIYF
TGTGCCAGCAGTCCGCCGACAGGGAACGGAAACACCATATATTTT
>TRBJ2-7|.|TRBD1|TRBV2
CASRSQGATYEQYF
TGTGCCAGCAGGTCACAGGGGGCTACCTACGAGCAGTACTTC
>TRBJ2-7|.|.|TRBV29-1
CSAQGRDREQYF
TGCAGCGCCCAAGGGCGGGACCGCGAGCAGTACTTC
>TRBJ2-1|.|TRBD1|TRBV7-9
CASRPSPDREKDNEQFF
TGTGCCAGCAGACCCAGCCCCGACAGGGAGAAGGACAATGAGCAGTTCTTC
>TRBJ1-1|.|.|TRBV6-7
CASSYLLHRTPPGNAFF
TGTGCCAGCAGTTACCTCCTACACCGGACACCCCCAGGGAATGCTTTCTTT
>TRBJ1-1|.|.|TRBV28
CASYLGGSNTEAFF
TGTGCCAGCTACTTAGGGGGTTCTAACACTGAAGCTTTCTTT
>TRBJ2-7|once|TRBD1|TRBV7-6
CASSLRQGAGYEQYF
TGTGCCAGCAGCTTGAGGCAGGGGGCGGGCTACGAGCAGTACTTC
>TRBJ1-6|.|.|TRBV30
CAWSSSNSPLHF
TGTGCCTGGAGTTCGAGTAATTCACCCCTCCACTTT